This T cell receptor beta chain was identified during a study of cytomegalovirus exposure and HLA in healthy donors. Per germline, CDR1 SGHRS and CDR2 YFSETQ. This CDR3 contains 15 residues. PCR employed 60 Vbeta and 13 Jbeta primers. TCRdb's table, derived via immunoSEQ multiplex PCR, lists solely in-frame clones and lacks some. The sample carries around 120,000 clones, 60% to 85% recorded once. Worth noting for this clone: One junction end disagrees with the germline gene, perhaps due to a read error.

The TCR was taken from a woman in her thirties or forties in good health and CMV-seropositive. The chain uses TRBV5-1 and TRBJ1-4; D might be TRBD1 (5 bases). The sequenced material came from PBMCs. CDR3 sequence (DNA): TGCGCCAGCAGTTTGGGACTCTCCCGAGGTGAAAAACTGTTTTTT. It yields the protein CASSLGLSRGEKLFF.